This T cell receptor beta chain was captured in a study of T cell responses to AZD1222 COVID-19 vaccine. Study outcomes and limitations: In the spike-specific TCR repertoire, nearly half reportedly target unmutated variant regions. Most donors were white British and more were female, and clonal diversity was possibly underestimated.

Profiled with immunoSEQ multiplex PCR; TCRdb holds only in-frame clones, not every one. The table records 150,000 to 200,000 clones, 85% to 90% of them present only once. CDR3 length: 15 residues. The V gene end was trimmed by 3 bases and the J gene end by 3 bases; junction bases not matched to a gene: 5. The germline V gene has CDR1 SGHRS and CDR2 YFSETQ. With regard to this clone: The antigen is not known.

The sequence came from an adult who received the AZD1222 COVID-19 vaccine. The sample was peripheral blood, taken 28 days after the second AZD1222 dose. The rearrangement joins TRBV5-1 to TRBJ2-7; 11 bases map to TRBD1. The CDR3 DNA is TGCGCCAGCAGCTCCGGGACAGGGGGATTCTACGAGCAGTACTTC. Its protein product is CASSSGTGGFYEQYF.